The 12 T cell receptor beta chains given below trace back to one sample, sequenced in a study of a mutant IDH1 vaccine in newly diagnosed glioma. This table comes from immunoSEQ multiplex PCR, and its TCRdb copy is limited to in-frame clones, with some not included. The sample holds about 30,000 clones; 82% are singletons and the top ten take approximately 19%. Time point reported: baseline, week 1 (first vaccination visit). Treatment: pre-vaccination baseline after standard-of-care therapy. The specimen comprised PBMCs, sampled from a glioma patient treated with radiotherapy, temozolomide or both. These receptors all come from a man under 40 with glioma.

The table lists this clone with a count of one. The chain is built from TRBV23-1 and TRBJ2-6; D is ambiguous. TRBV23-1 falls under the ORF class, with uncertain function. This CDR3 spans 17 amino acids. Trimming left V 2 bases short and J 0 bases short, with 11 bases between. CDR3 protein: CASSQNDIYSGANVLTF. The CDR3 nucleotides read TGCGCCAGCAGTCAAAATGACATTTACTCTGGGGCCAACGTCCTGACTTTC.

On this clone itself: In this CDR3 the conserved last residue, phenylalanine or tryptophan, is missing, so a read error is likely. The limits of the CDR3 on the DNA are not certain, so only TCRdb's listed CDR3 is given. The chain employs TRBV21-1 and TRBJ2-7; TRBD2, the table's D call, was not compared with the DNA. TRBV21-1 is termed a pseudogene. The CDR3 totals 13 residues, both ends included. The CDR3 spells CASSPKAHGLADL.

Written as DNA, the CDR3 is TGCGCCAGCAGCGGAGGGACTACAGAACGCACAGATACGCAGTATTTT. Residues: CASSGGTTERTDTQYF. This chain uses TRBV5-1 with TRBJ2-3; TRBD2 agrees at 7 bases. Germline-derived CDR1 and CDR2 are SGHRS and YFSETQ. CDR3 length: 16 residues. With V trimmed by 4 bases and J by 1 base, 9 bases remained unmatched.

This rearrangement joins TRBV5-1 to TRBJ2-7, with TRBD2 as a possible D gene (6 bases). Trimming left V 2 bases short and J 4 bases short, with 25 bases between. CDR1 and CDR2 from the germline V gene are SGHRS and YFSETQ. The CDR3 runs 18 residues. The CDR3 DNA follows: TGCGCCAGCAGCTTAGGGCAGGGAACAAGGAGGGACCTATACGAGCAGTACTTC. Translated: CASSLGQGTRRDLYEQYF. Full variable domain (remainder filled in from reference TRBV5-1 and TRBJ2-7): KAGVTQTPRYLIKTRGQQVTLSCSPISGHRSVSWYQQTPGQGLQFLFEYFSETQRNKGNFPGRFSGRQFSNSRSEMNVSTLELGDSALYLCASSLGQGTRRDLYEQYFGPGTRLTVT.

The V and J genes are TRBV6-6 and TRBJ1-3; D is unclear. V lost 4 bases and J 10 bases, leaving 8 bases between the germline ends. Germline assignment: CDR1 MNHNY and CDR2 SVGAGI (reference sequence). CDR3 length: 11 amino acids. Here the CDR3 reads CASSLKKTIYF. Here the CDR3 DNA reads TGTGCCAGCAGTTTGAAAAAAACCATATATTTT.

The CDR3 loop reads CASSSGQAKLFF. As DNA, the CDR3 is TGTGCCAGCTCCTCGGGACAGGCGAAACTGTTTTTT. V and J are TRBV18 and TRBJ1-4, with 8 bases identical to TRBD1. Trimming took 6 bases from V and 11 from J; bases not matched to a gene: 5. The CDR3 extends over 12 amino acids. The V gene's germline CDR1 is KGHSH and CDR2 LQKENI.

In this sample, this clone turned up once. V usage is TRBV9 and J usage is TRBJ2-2; TRBD1 aligns across 8 bases. CDR1 is SGDLS, CDR2 YYNGEE, per germline. The trim removed 0 bases at V and 7 bases at J, leaving 8 bases unmatched. The CDR3 contains 16 residues. This chain's CDR3 is CASSVEGRGLVGELFF. The CDR3 nucleotides are TGTGCCAGCAGCGTAGAAGGCAGGGGGCTTGTCGGGGAGCTGTTTTTT.

This clone was seen only once. V is TRBV6-5 and J is TRBJ2-7, with 7 bases aligning to TRBD1. The CDR3 contains 15 residues. The V segment lost 5 bases and the J segment 3 bases; nucleotides outside the gene matches: 10. In germline, CDR1 is MNHEY, CDR2 SVGAGI. CDR3 DNA: TGTGCCAGCAGTAAAAGGGTACAGGGGAACTACGAGCAGTACTTC. This sequence encodes CASSKRVQGNYEQYF.

The rearrangement uses TRBV29-1 and TRBJ2-7; D is tentatively TRBD1 or TRBD2 (6 bases each). Germline V gene data show CDR1 as SQVTM and CDR2 as ANQGSEA. This CDR3 is built from 16 residues. V lost 0 bases to trimming and J lost 3 bases, with 18 bases between them. The CDR3 DNA reads as TGCAGCGTTGAAGAAAGGGTGACAGGAGGGGGCTACGAGCAGTACTTC. It codes for CSVEERVTGGGYEQYF.

The V call is TRBV10-3, the J call TRBJ1-2; 8 bases line up with TRBD1. CDR1 is ENHRY, CDR2 SYGVKD, per germline. The CDR3 is made up of 15 amino acids. V shed 0 bases and J 6 bases; nucleotides not matched to a gene: 6. The CDR3 region has the DNA TGTGCCATCAGTGAGTCACCCCGGACAGGGCATGGCTACACCTTC. It codes for CAISESPRTGHGYTF.

The rearrangement joins TRBV5-1 to TRBJ2-7, with a weak D call TRBD1 (5 bases). Germline V lookup: CDR1 SGHRS, CDR2 YFSETQ. This CDR3 is 15 amino acids long. Trimming cost V 1 base and J 3 bases, with 14 bases left between them. The DNA for the CDR3 is TGCGCCAGCAGCTTGAGCGAAGGGGCTATCTACGAGCAGTACTTC. Its translation is CASSLSEGAIYEQYF.

The chain is built from TRBV2 and TRBJ2-5; TRBD1 or TRBD2 may be the D gene (5 bases each). The V gene's germline CDR1 is SNHLY and CDR2 FYNNEI. This CDR3 is 14 amino acids long. Trimming removed 6 bases from V and 7 bases from J, with 18 bases in between. CDR3 in amino acids: CASRPDGTKGTQYF. As DNA, the CDR3 is TGTGCCAGCAGACCGGACGGGACGAAAGGGACCCAGTACTTC.